Each of the 8 T cell receptor beta chains below was sequenced from the same sample in a study of T cells in Graves' hyperthyroidism and ophthalmopathy. Amplified regions were TCR beta CDR3 sequences from RNA transcripts. The HTBI primer set served for first-round RT-PCR of the TCR CDR3. TCRdb fed the multiplex PCR reads into MiXCR, producing one record per CDR3 protein. The sample holds 500,000 to 800,000 distinct CDR3 sequences, 14% seen once. Material for sequencing was blood. The receptors derive from a woman aged 45 to 65 with Graves' ophthalmopathy.

This clonotype was recorded many times. V and J are TRBV18 and TRBJ2-7; 9 bases line up with TRBD1. CDR3 length: 15 amino acids. With 4 bases clipped from V and 3 bases from J, the junction kept 7 bases outside the gene matches. Per the germline V gene, CDR1 is KGHSH and CDR2 is LQKENI. For the CDR3, the DNA is TGTGCCAGCTCACAGACCGGGACAGGGATCTACGAGCAGTACTTC. Translation gives CASSQTGTGIYEQYF.

A few counts support this clonotype. V is TRBV7-3 and J is TRBJ2-5; no reliable D call. The germline gives CDR1 SGHTA, CDR2 FQGTGA. Trimming removed 3 bases at V and 0 bases at J, with 11 bases between. The CDR3 length is 15 residues. The DNA of the CDR3 is TGTGCCAGCAGCTTGGTTGGAGAAGACCAAGAGACCCAGTACTTC. Translating it yields CASSLVGEDQETQYF.

This clonotype has ten or more counts. The chain carries TRBV7-8 and TRBJ2-7; 8 positions match TRBD1. This CDR3 contains 15 residues. Unmatched junction bases numbered 11, after V lost 4 bases and J lost 6 bases. CDR1 is SGHVS and CDR2 is FQNEAQ in the germline V gene. The CDR3 loop reads CASSSSSGTGREQYF. The CDR3 DNA reads as TGTGCCAGCAGCTCCTCCTCCGGGACAGGACGCGAGCAGTACTTC.

This clonotype has a handful of counts. V is TRBV7-3 and J is TRBJ2-1; possibly TRBD2 for D (5 bases). The CDR3 is 14 amino acids. CDR1 is SGHTA, CDR2 FQGTGA, per germline. Trimming removed 4 bases at V and 1 base at J, with 8 bases between. CDR3: CASSSGISYNEQFF. In nucleotides, the CDR3 is TGTGCCAGCAGCTCGGGAATTTCCTACAATGAGCAGTTCTTC.

V usage is TRBV7-9 and J usage is TRBJ1-3; weak D call: TRBD1 (5 bases). The CDR3 is 17 amino acids. V gave up 2 bases and J gave up 0 bases, with 14 bases separating them. The germline gives CDR1 SEHNR, CDR2 FQNEAQ (reference sequence). Here the CDR3 DNA reads TGTGCCAGCAGCTTAAGGGAACAGGCCTTCTCTGGAAACACCATATATTTT. Translation gives CASSLREQAFSGNTIYF.

A remark on this clonotype: One junction end does not reproduce the germline sequence, and a read error may be involved. The chain couples TRBV11-2 to TRBJ1-5, with D uncertain. Germline assignment: CDR1 SGHAT and CDR2 FQNNGV. The CDR3 runs 16 residues. The CDR3 bases are TGTGCCATCAGCTTATCCGTGACACTAAACAATCAGCCCCAGCATTTT. It encodes CAISLSVTLNNQPQHF.

The sample holds many counts of this clonotype. J is TRBJ2-1 and V is TRBV6-1; 10 nucleotides line up with TRBD2. The CDR3 length is 15 residues. The J segment lost 4 bases and the V segment lost 4 bases, leaving 4 bases of the junction unmatched. Germline assignment: CDR1 MNHNS and CDR2 SASEGT. For the CDR3, the DNA is TGTGCCAGCAGTGGGACTAGCGGAGAATACAATGAGCAGTTCTTC. It specifies CASSGTSGEYNEQFF.

DNA for the CDR3: TGTGCCATCAGTGACTTCCGGGACAGGGGCTACGAGCAGTACTTC. It translates to CAISDFRDRGYEQYF. The V gene is TRBV10-3, the J gene TRBJ2-7; 10 nucleotides align to TRBD1. This CDR3 is 15 amino acids long. Germline V lookup: CDR1 ENHRY, CDR2 SYGVKD. The V gene end was trimmed by 3 bases and the J gene end by 3 bases; junction bases not matched to a gene: 5.